A single sample gave rise to the 7 T cell receptor beta chains below, sequenced in a study of Graves' ophthalmopathy and Graves' hyperthyroidism (dated by TCRdb to 2016 to 2018). The sequencer listed for this sample is Illumina HiSeq 2000. For repertoire sequencing, TCR beta CDR3 regions were amplified from RNA transcripts. The first round of RT-PCR was done with HTBI primers and the Qiagen OneStep RT-PCR kit, and was followed by a second round of multiplex PCR, then size selection and purification. TCRdb redid the processing of the public reads, applying fastp at Q25 and MiXCR, and retained in-frame beta chains. Every entry covers one CDR3 protein and lists the most common genes and DNA from its rows. The sample has roughly 400,000 distinct CDR3 sequences on record, 15% to 19% of them singletons. The leading ten clones occupy 7% of the sample. The sample taken for sequencing was peripheral blood. Source of these receptors: a woman younger than 30 with stable Graves' hyperthyroidism. Donor details come from another sample of the same person, matched by shared clones.

The chain is built from TRBV6-2 or TRBV6-3 and TRBJ2-7, with 7 bases lining up with TRBD1. Per germline, CDR1 MNHEY and CDR2 SVGEGT. This CDR3 spans 14 amino acids. V was pared by 0 bases and J by 3 bases, with 2 bases of the junction left unmatched. The CDR3 DNA is TGTGCCAGCAGTTACTCGGGACAGAACTACGAGCAGTACTTC. This translates into CASSYSGQNYEQYF.

This clonotype was counted ten times or more. The chain joins TRBV4-2 to TRBJ2-5; D gene ambiguous. The ends were cut back, 1 base at V and 2 bases at J, with 8 bases in the middle. CDR1 and CDR2 (germline): LGHNA, YNFKEQ. There are 14 residues in the CDR3. In nucleotides, the CDR3 is TGTGCCAGCAGCCAAGTGGGCCTTCAAGAGACCCAGTACTTC. The encoded protein is CASSQVGLQETQYF.

The chain employs TRBV18 and TRBJ2-5; 9 bases line up with TRBD2. J gave up 2 bases and V 3 bases, and 4 bases lay outside the gene matches. This CDR3 region has 15 residues. Germline CDR1 and CDR2: KGHSH and LQKENI. In DNA, the CDR3 is TGTGCCAGCTCACCCAGACTAGCGGATCAAGAGACCCAGTACTTC. This translates into CASSPRLADQETQYF. Using reference TRBV18 and TRBJ2-5 for the parts outside the CDR3, the full variable domain is NAGVMQNPRHLVRRRGQEARLRCSPMKGHSHVYWYRQLPEEGLKFMVYLQKENIIDESGMPKERFSAEFPKEGPSILRIQQVVRGDSAAYFCASSPRLADQETQYFGPGTRLLVL.

This clonotype was picked up many times. The J gene is TRBJ1-1, the V gene TRBV6-5; weak D call: TRBD1 (5 bases). Trimming left V 2 bases short and J 5 bases short, with 12 bases between. The CDR3 has 14 residues. Germline values: CDR1 MNHEY, CDR2 SVGAGI. Written as DNA, the CDR3 is TGTGCCAGCAGTTACCAGGATCGGGGGACTGAAGCTTTCTTT. Encoded protein: CASSYQDRGTEAFF.

This clonotype was detected many times. This rearrangement joins TRBV20-1 to TRBJ1-1; a possible D gene is TRBD1 (6 bases). CDR3 length equals 13 residues. Trimming pared 4 bases from V and 4 bases from J, leaving 13 bases between. CDR1 and CDR2 (germline): DFQATT, SNEGSKA (reference sequence). This CDR3 reads CSATGQKSTEAFF. The CDR3 DNA follows: TGCAGTGCTACGGGACAAAAAAGCACTGAAGCTTTCTTT.

In this sample, this clonotype turned up many times. A junction boundary mismatches the germline segment, possibly from a read error. The chain carries TRBV5-1 and TRBJ2-2; 8 nucleotides agree with TRBD2. CDR1 is SGHRS, CDR2 YFSETQ, per germline. The CDR3 extends over 13 amino acids. The CDR3 loop is CASSLAGTGELFF. The CDR3, as DNA: TGTGCCAGCAGCTTAGCGGGAACCGGGGAGCTGTTTTTT.

In its sample, this clonotype was seen many times. The chain combines TRBV20-1 with TRBJ2-2, with 7 bases lining up with TRBD1. CDR3 length equals 15 residues. Germline V lookup: CDR1 DFQATT, CDR2 SNEGSKA (reference sequence). V was pared by 6 bases and J by 1 base, with 8 bases of the junction left unmatched. The CDR3 nucleotides are TGCAGTGCATCGACAGGGCCCTTGAACACCGGGGAGCTGTTTTTT. Translation: CSASTGPLNTGELFF.